The 11 T cell receptor beta chains below were found in one sample sequenced in a study of beta chain features in type 1 diabetes. The authors reverse transcribed all of the isolated RNA, so sequencing captured expressed TCRB transcripts. Clones were read by immunoSEQ multiplex PCR, and TCRdb kept only the in-frame ones, dropping some. The sample yields about 340,000 clones, 7.5% to 9% seen once. Sequencing used central memory CD4+ T cells from blood. The receptors were gathered from a woman younger than 30 in good health.

This clone was counted a few times. J is TRBJ1-1 and V is TRBV18; 8 bases agree with TRBD1. V dropped 8 bases and J dropped 0; count of bases not matched to a gene: 2. This CDR3 spans 13 amino acids. CDR1 is KGHSH, CDR2 LQKENI, per germline. This CDR3 is CASLGQVNTEAFF. The CDR3 DNA reads as TGTGCCAGCCTGGGACAGGTGAACACTGAAGCTTTCTTT. The variable domain in full, with the rest retrieved from reference TRBV18 and TRBJ1-1, is NAGVMQNPRHLVRRRGQEARLRCSPMKGHSHVYWYRQLPEEGLKFMVYLQKENIIDESGMPKERFSAEFPKEGPSILRIQQVVRGDSAAYFCASLGQVNTEAFFGQGTRLTVV.

This clone was picked up many times. The V gene is TRBV19, the J gene TRBJ1-5; 7 nucleotides match TRBD1. Germline CDR1 reads LNHDA; CDR2 reads SQIVND (reference sequence). The CDR3 covers 14 residues. Trimming at V came to 5 bases and at J to 7 bases, leaving 8 bases not matched to a gene. The CDR3 DNA sequence: TGTGCCAGTAGTGCAACAGGGGATCGGCAGCCCCAGCATTTT. Residues: CASSATGDRQPQHF.

This clone was found a few times. J is TRBJ1-5 and V is TRBV15; no reliable D call. The CDR3 has 12 amino acids. CDR1 is LNHNV and CDR2 is YYDKDF in the germline V gene (reference sequence). Deletions cut 0 bases from V and 15 bases from J, with 12 bases between. This CDR3 is CATSRDHLRLHF. Written as DNA, the CDR3 is TGTGCCACCAGCAGAGACCACCTTAGACTGCATTTT. Looking up the rest from reference TRBV15 and TRBJ1-5 gives the full variable domain: DAMVIQNPRYQVTQFGKPVTLSCSQTLNHNVMYWYQQKSSQAPKLLFHYYDKDFNNEADTPDNFQSRRPNTSFCFLDIRSPGLGDTAMYLCATSRDHLRLHFGDGTRLSIL.

This clone has ten or more counts. The rearrangement uses TRBV7-2 and TRBJ2-5; D possibly corresponds to TRBD2 (7 bases). V lost 5 bases and J 8 bases, leaving 12 bases between the germline ends. The CDR3 loop spans 12 amino acids. Germline V gene sequence: CDR1 SGHTA, CDR2 FQGNSA. The CDR3 region has the DNA TGTGCCAGCAGCCCGGGGGGCCAAACCCAGTACTTC. Its translation is CASSPGGQTQYF.

In its sample, this clone was seen a few times. The chain employs TRBV7-2 and TRBJ2-7, with no clear D. V was shortened by 5 bases and J by 2 bases, with 16 bases between the two germline ends. Germline assignment: CDR1 SGHTA and CDR2 FQGNSA. There are 15 residues in the CDR3. CDR3 sequence reads: CASSLGSGTPYEQYF. The CDR3 DNA is TGTGCCAGCAGCCTAGGCTCGGGCACCCCCTACGAGCAGTACTTC.

The sample holds a few counts of this clone. The chain carries TRBV7-2 and TRBJ2-1; D not certain. This CDR3 comprises 14 residues. Germline CDR1 and CDR2: SGHTA and FQGNSA. Trimming removed 1 base at V and 6 bases at J, with 10 bases between. Here the CDR3 reads CASSLGRSSNEQFF. CDR3 DNA: TGTGCCAGCAGCTTAGGACGGTCGTCCAATGAGCAGTTCTTC. The full variable domain, completed using reference TRBV7-2 and TRBJ2-1, is GAGVSQSPSNKVTEKGKDVELRCDPISGHTALYWYRQSLGQGLEFLIYFQGNSAPDKSGLPSDRFSAERTGGSVSTLTIQRTQQEDSAVYLCASSLGRSSNEQFFGPGTRLTVL.

This chain uses TRBV7-9 with TRBJ2-1; D possibly corresponds to TRBD2 (6 bases). Per the germline V gene, CDR1 is SEHNR and CDR2 is FQNEAQ (reference sequence). V lost 5 bases and J lost 8, with 25 bases in between. This CDR3 is built from 17 residues. CDR3 residues: CASSPNTLRRGFDEQFF. The CDR3 nucleotides read TGTGCCAGCAGCCCTAACACTCTTAGACGGGGGTTCGATGAGCAGTTCTTC.

This clone was seen only a few times. The chain combines TRBV18 with TRBJ1-6; D remains unclear. Trimming removed 3 bases at V and 8 bases at J, with 11 bases between. Per germline, CDR1 KGHSH and CDR2 LQKENI. This CDR3 spans 14 amino acids. The CDR3 region has the DNA TGTGCCAGCTCACCGGGAGGGTTCGATTCACCCCTCCACTTT. Translated, it gives CASSPGGFDSPLHF.

This clone has only a few counts. V is TRBV7-9 and J is TRBJ2-1; D possibly corresponds to TRBD2 (5 bases). The germline gives CDR1 SEHNR, CDR2 FQNEAQ (reference sequence). CDR3 length equals 14 residues. Trimming pared 2 bases from V and 2 bases from J, leaving 7 bases between. The CDR3, as DNA: TGTGCCAGCAGCTTACTAGCCACCTACAATGAGCAGTTCTTC. Residues: CASSLLATYNEQFF.

At least ten counts were recorded for this clone. The chain has TRBV13 and TRBJ2-4; D is unresolved. Germline-derived CDR1 and CDR2 are PRHDT and FYEKMQ (reference sequence). Trimming left V 5 bases short and J 8 bases short, with 7 bases between. The CDR3 contains 11 residues. The DNA of the CDR3 is TGTGCCAGCAGCCGCGAGGACATTCAGTACTTC. This gives the protein CASSREDIQYF.

This clone was observed a handful of times. The identical CDR3 is also encoded by other nucleotide sequences in the sample. The rearrangement links TRBV28 to TRBJ2-7, with D unresolved. The CDR3 extends over 13 amino acids. V dropped 6 bases and J dropped 0 bases, with 9 bases sitting between them. CDR1 and CDR2 (germline): MDHEN, SYDVKM. CDR3 amino acids: CASRTGSSYEQYF. The DNA of the CDR3 is TGTGCCAGCAGAACGGGTAGCTCCTACGAGCAGTACTTC.